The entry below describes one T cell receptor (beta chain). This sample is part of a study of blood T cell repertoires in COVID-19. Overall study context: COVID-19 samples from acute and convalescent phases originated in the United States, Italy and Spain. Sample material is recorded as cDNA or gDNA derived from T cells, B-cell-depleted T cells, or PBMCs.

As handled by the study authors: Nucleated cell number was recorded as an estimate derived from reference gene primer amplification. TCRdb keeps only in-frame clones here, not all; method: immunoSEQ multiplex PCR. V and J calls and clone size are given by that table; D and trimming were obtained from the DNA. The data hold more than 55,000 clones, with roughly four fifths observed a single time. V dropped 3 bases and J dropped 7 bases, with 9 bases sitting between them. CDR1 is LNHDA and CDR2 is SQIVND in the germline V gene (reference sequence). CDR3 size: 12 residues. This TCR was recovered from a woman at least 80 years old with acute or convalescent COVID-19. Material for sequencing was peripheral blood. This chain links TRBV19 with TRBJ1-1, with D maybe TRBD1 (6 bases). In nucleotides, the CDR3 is TGTGCCAGTAGTATCCTACAGGGTGAAGCTTTCTTT. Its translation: CASSILQGEAFF.